This TCR beta chain was observed in a study of cytomegalovirus exposure and HLA in healthy donors. Whole-study findings and limits: Later analysis identified several of the most significant clusters that appeared linked to common viral pathogens.

PCR primers comprised 60 Vbeta and 13 Jbeta primers. In the original analysis: Unique TCR beta chains totaled some 80 million in a later count, with roughly 11 million of them shared. The table came from immunoSEQ multiplex PCR; TCRdb's copy has only in-frame clones and leaves some out. D and trimming were read from the DNA, whereas the V and J calls and clone size are those reported in that table. The data contain approximately 150,000 clones, around four fifths of them seen just once; the ten biggest clones take up 9% to 10%. In the case of this clone: The antigen is unknown.

Though nominally healthy at sampling, donors likely had unrecorded immune exposures. Germline V gives CDR1 SGHRS, CDR2 YFSETQ. The CDR3 length is 15 residues. The V end lost 0 bases, the J end lost 5 bases, and 14 bases lay between the germline ends. The V gene is TRBV5-1, the J gene TRBJ1-1; D might be TRBD1 (6 bases). The sequence derives from a man younger than 30 in good health and CMV-seropositive. Sequencing was performed on PBMCs. The CDR3 region has the DNA TGCGCCAGCAGCTTGGTAGCAGGGGCTAAGACTGAAGCTTTCTTT. It is translated as CASSLVAGAKTEAFF.